Each of the 16 T cell receptor beta chains below was sequenced from the same sample in a study of blood T cell repertoires in COVID-19. Produced via immunoSEQ multiplex PCR; TCRdb's table is partial and in-frame only. This table holds around 460,000 clones, around 90% found once. Sample: peripheral blood. The receptors here all came from a man younger than 35 with COVID-19, enrolled during active disease.

The chain couples TRBV6-5 to TRBJ2-3, with TRBD2 matching over 8 bases. V was clipped by 0 bases and J by 3 bases; unmatched bases: 5. In germline, CDR1 is MNHEY, CDR2 SVGAGI. The CDR3 extends over 16 amino acids. CDR3 bases: TGTGCCAGCAGTTACTCGTCGGGGGGGGCGACAGATACGCAGTATTTT. It encodes CASSYSSGGATDTQYF.

This rearrangement joins TRBV27 to TRBJ2-3, with TRBD2 identical over 8 bases. After removal of 7 bases from V and 5 bases from J, the junction contained 5 bases not matched to a gene. CDR1 is MNHEY, CDR2 SMNVEV, per germline (reference sequence). The CDR3 totals 13 residues. CDR3 protein: CASTGRAKDTQYF. The CDR3, as DNA: TGTGCCAGCACCGGGAGGGCCAAAGATACGCAGTATTTT.

The V call is TRBV2, the J call TRBJ2-7, with TRBD2 matching over 12 bases. The CDR3 runs 15 residues. Per the germline V gene, CDR1 is SNHLY and CDR2 is FYNNEI. After removal of 8 bases from V and 4 bases from J, the junction contained 9 bases not matched to a gene. The CDR3 is CASSGLAGGPYEQYF. DNA of the CDR3: TGTGCCAGCTCGGGGCTAGCGGGAGGGCCATACGAGCAGTACTTC.

CDR3 nucleotides: TGTGCCACCAGTGAAATGACAGGGTCTGGGGCCAACGTCCTGACTTTC. This sequence encodes CATSEMTGSGANVLTF. This sequence joins TRBV24-1 and TRBJ2-6; 7 bases are a match to TRBD1. Losses at the gene ends were 4 bases for V and 1 base for J; bases not matched to a gene: 3. The germline gives CDR1 KGHDR, CDR2 SFDVKD. The CDR3 is 16 amino acids.

The chain uses TRBV6-5 and TRBJ1-3; D remains ambiguous. Trimming pared 6 bases from V and 0 bases from J, leaving 9 bases between. This CDR3 is 14 amino acids long. CDR1 is MNHEY, CDR2 SVGAGI, per germline. The DNA for the CDR3 is TGTGCCAGCAGCCGGTATTCCTCTGGAAACACCATATATTTT. Translated, it gives CASSRYSSGNTIYF.

This CDR3 is CASSPTGSGTEAFF. CDR3 nucleotide sequence: TGTGCCAGCAGCCCTACAGGGTCGGGCACTGAAGCTTTCTTT. The chain couples TRBV7-3 to TRBJ1-1, with a weak D call TRBD1 (6 bases). V dropped 5 bases and J dropped 4 bases, with 14 bases sitting between them. Germline lookup yields CDR1 SGHTA and CDR2 FQGTGA. This CDR3 spans 14 amino acids.

The chain is built from TRBV2 and TRBJ2-4; 8 bases are shared with TRBD2. The CDR3 covers 15 residues. V trimming: 6 bases; J trimming: 2 bases; junction bases outside the gene matches: 6. Germline V gene lookup returns CDR1 SNHLY and CDR2 FYNNEI. The CDR3 loop is CASRNSGTPKNIQYF. CDR3 nucleotide sequence: TGTGCCAGCAGAAATAGCGGGACACCCAAAAACATTCAGTACTTC.

J is TRBJ1-1 and V is TRBV30; D remains unclear. The CDR3 totals 13 residues. With 3 bases removed from V and 1 base from J, the gap between germline ends came to 9 bases. Looked up from germline, CDR1 is GTSNPN and CDR2 is SVGIG (reference sequence). CDR3 nucleotides: TGTGCCTGGAGCCAAGTAGAGAACACTGAAGCTTTCTTT. It translates to CAWSQVENTEAFF.

This chain uses TRBV4-1 with TRBJ1-6; D may be TRBD1 (5 bases). From germline, CDR1 is MGHRA and CDR2 YSYEKL. CDR3 size: 15 residues. V lost 4 bases and J lost 10, with 17 bases in between. CDR3 coding DNA: TGCGCCAGCAGCCCCGGGACCGAGGACTACTCACCCCTCCACTTT. This sequence encodes CASSPGTEDYSPLHF.

The V call is TRBV19, the J call TRBJ1-1; the match to TRBD1 covers 12 bases. Trimming took 7 bases from V and 5 from J; bases not matched to a gene: 17. Germline lookup yields CDR1 LNHDA and CDR2 SQIVND (reference sequence). The CDR3 has 18 residues. The CDR3 here is CASIHRGGQGAMETEAFF. The CDR3, as DNA: TGTGCCAGTATCCACCGGGGGGGACAGGGGGCTATGGAGACTGAAGCTTTCTTT.

The rearrangement uses TRBV19 and TRBJ2-6; D call uncertain. The CDR3 runs 15 residues. Germline loops: CDR1 LNHDA, CDR2 SQIVND (reference sequence). The V end lost 3 bases, the J end lost 0 bases, and 6 bases lay between the germline ends. The CDR3 DNA reads TGTGCCAGTAGTATGTTGTACTCTGGGGCCAACGTCCTGACTTTC. Protein sequence: CASSMLYSGANVLTF.

This clone appeared a few times. The CDR3 spells CATSDLLEQGLYGYTF. In DNA form, the CDR3 reads TGTGCCACCAGTGATTTGTTAGAACAGGGGCTATATGGCTACACCTTC. This rearrangement joins TRBV24-1 to TRBJ1-2; TRBD1 agrees at 7 bases. The CDR3 has 16 residues. Germline CDR1 and CDR2: KGHDR and SFDVKD. V lost 0 bases to trimming and J lost 5 bases; unmatched junction nucleotides: 8.

V usage is TRBV2 and J usage is TRBJ2-2; TRBD2 might be the D (5 bases). Germline V lookup: CDR1 SNHLY, CDR2 FYNNEI. V was cut by 7 bases and J by 3 bases, with 9 bases left in between. The CDR3 is 13 residues long. CDR3 protein: CASNEGYTGELFF. CDR3 nucleotide sequence: TGTGCCAGCAACGAGGGATACACCGGGGAGCTGTTTTTT.

The chain has TRBV30 and TRBJ1-5; 7 bases match TRBD1. This CDR3 is built from 12 residues. Germline-derived CDR1 and CDR2 are GTSNPN and SVGIG (reference sequence). V shed 3 bases and J 10 bases; nucleotides not matched to a gene: 6. CDR3 nucleotide sequence: TGTGCCTGGAGAACTCGAGGGGGCCCCCAGCATTTT. Amino acid sequence: CAWRTRGGPQHF.

The CDR3, as DNA: TGTGCCAGCTCACCAGGGGCAGGAGGGAATAATTCACCCCTCCACTTT. Translated: CASSPGAGGNNSPLHF. The V gene is TRBV18, the J gene TRBJ1-6; maybe TRBD1 (5 bases). CDR3 size: 16 residues. Germline assignment: CDR1 KGHSH and CDR2 LQKENI. Trimming cost V 2 bases and J 5 bases, with 13 bases left between them.

The chain uses TRBV2 and TRBJ2-7; 10 bases are a match to TRBD1. Germline CDR1 SNHLY, CDR2 FYNNEI. Losses at the gene ends were 11 bases for V and 1 base for J; bases not matched to a gene: 5. CDR3 size: 13 residues. Here the CDR3 reads CAARDRGSYEQYF. CDR3 DNA: TGTGCCGCCCGGGACAGGGGTTCCTACGAGCAGTACTTC.